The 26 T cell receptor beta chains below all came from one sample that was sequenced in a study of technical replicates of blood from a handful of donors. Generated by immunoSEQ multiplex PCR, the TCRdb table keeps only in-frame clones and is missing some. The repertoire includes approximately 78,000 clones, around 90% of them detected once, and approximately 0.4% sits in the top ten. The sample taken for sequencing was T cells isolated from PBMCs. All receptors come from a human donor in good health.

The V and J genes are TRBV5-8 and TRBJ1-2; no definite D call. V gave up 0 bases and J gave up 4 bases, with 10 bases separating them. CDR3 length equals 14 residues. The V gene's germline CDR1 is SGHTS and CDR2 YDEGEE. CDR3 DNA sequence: TGTGCCAGCAGCTTGGAAGGGAGACTCTATGGCTACACCTTC. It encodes CASSLEGRLYGYTF.

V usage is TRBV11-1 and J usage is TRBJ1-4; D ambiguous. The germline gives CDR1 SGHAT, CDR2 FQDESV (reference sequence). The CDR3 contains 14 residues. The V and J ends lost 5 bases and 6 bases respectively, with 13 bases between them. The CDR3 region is CASSPTNPDEKLFF. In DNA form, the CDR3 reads TGTGCCAGCAGCCCGACAAACCCGGATGAAAAACTGTTTTTT.

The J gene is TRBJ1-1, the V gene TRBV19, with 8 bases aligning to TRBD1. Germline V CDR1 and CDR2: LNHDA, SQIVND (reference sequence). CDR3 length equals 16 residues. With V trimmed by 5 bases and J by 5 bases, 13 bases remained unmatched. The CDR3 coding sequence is TGTGCCAGTAGTCATTCCGACAGGGGTGATGATACTGAAGCTTTCTTT. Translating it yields CASSHSDRGDDTEAFF.

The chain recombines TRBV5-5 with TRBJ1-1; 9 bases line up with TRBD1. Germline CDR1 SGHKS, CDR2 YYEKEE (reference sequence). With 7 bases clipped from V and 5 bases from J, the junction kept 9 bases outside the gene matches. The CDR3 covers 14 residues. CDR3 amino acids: CASCPGQGWTEAFF. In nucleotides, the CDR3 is TGTGCCAGCTGTCCAGGACAGGGGTGGACTGAAGCTTTCTTT.

CDR3 sequence: CASSDRVQPQHF. CDR3 coding DNA: TGTGCCAGCAGTGACAGGGTGCAGCCCCAGCATTTT. J is TRBJ1-5 and V is TRBV27; 7 bases map to TRBD1. The CDR3 has 12 residues. Unmatched junction bases numbered 2, after V lost 5 bases and J lost 7 bases. The germline gives CDR1 MNHEY, CDR2 SMNVEV (reference sequence).

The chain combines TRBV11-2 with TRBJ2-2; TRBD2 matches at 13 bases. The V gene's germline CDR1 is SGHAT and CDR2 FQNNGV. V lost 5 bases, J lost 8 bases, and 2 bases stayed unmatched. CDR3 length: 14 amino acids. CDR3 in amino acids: CASSGTSGTGELFF. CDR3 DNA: TGTGCCAGCAGCGGGACTAGCGGGACTGGGGAGCTGTTTTTT.

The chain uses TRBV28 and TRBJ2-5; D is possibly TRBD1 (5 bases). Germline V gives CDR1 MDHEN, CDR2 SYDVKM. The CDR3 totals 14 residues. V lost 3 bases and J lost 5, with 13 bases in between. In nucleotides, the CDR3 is TGTGCCAGCAGTTTCCGTATGGGGCGGGAGACCCAGTACTTC. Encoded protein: CASSFRMGRETQYF.

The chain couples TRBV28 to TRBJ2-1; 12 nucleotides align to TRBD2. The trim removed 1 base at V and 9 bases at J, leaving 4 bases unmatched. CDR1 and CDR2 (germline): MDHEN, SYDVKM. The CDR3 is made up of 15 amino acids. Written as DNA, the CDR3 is TGTGCCAGCAGTTTATCATCACTAGCGGGAGGTGAGCAGTTCTTC. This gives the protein CASSLSSLAGGEQFF.

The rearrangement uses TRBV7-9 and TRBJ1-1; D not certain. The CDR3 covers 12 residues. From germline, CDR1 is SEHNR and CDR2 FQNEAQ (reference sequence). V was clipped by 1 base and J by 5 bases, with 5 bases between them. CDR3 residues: CASSLGATEAFF. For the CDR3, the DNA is TGTGCCAGCAGCTTAGGGGCTACTGAAGCTTTCTTT.

The CDR3 is CASSSPGQGGGYEQYF. The CDR3 bases are TGTGCCAGCAGTTCACCGGGACAGGGGGGCGGTTACGAGCAGTACTTC. This chain links TRBV28 with TRBJ2-7, with 11 bases lining up with TRBD1. V lost 4 bases and J lost 4; bases outside the gene matches: 9. This CDR3 spans 16 amino acids. The germline V gene has CDR1 MDHEN and CDR2 SYDVKM.

The CDR3 loop reads CASSSQAKSNQPQHF. Written as DNA, the CDR3 is TGTGCCAGTAGTTCACAGGCTAAGAGCAATCAGCCCCAGCATTTT. This chain connects TRBV19 to TRBJ1-5, with a tentative D call TRBD1 (5 bases). V was shortened by 5 bases and J by 1 base, with 12 bases between the two germline ends. CDR3 size: 15 residues. Germline V CDR1 and CDR2: LNHDA, SQIVND (reference sequence).

Here the CDR3 DNA reads TGTGCCAGCAGTGCCTCCGGGACAGGGTTTTCTGGGGCCAACGTCCTGACTTTC. This translates into CASSASGTGFSGANVLTF. The chain employs TRBV27 and TRBJ2-6; 9 bases match TRBD1. Germline-derived CDR1 and CDR2 are MNHEY and SMNVEV (reference sequence). The CDR3 loop spans 18 amino acids. J gave up 1 base and V 5 bases, and 9 bases lay outside the gene matches.

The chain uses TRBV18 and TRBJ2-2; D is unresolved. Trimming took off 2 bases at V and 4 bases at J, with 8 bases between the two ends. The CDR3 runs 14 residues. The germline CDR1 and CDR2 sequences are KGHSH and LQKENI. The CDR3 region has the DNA TGTGCCAGCTCACCAGTCCGGAGCACCGGGGAGCTGTTTTTT. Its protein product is CASSPVRSTGELFF. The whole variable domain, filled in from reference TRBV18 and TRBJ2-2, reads NAGVMQNPRHLVRRRGQEARLRCSPMKGHSHVYWYRQLPEEGLKFMVYLQKENIIDESGMPKERFSAEFPKEGPSILRIQQVVRGDSAAYFCASSPVRSTGELFFGEGSRLTVL.

The CDR3 nucleotides read TGTGCCAGCAGCGTAGCTCGTTCAGGGTTCGATGAGCAGTTCTTC. Translating it yields CASSVARSGFDEQFF. The J gene is TRBJ2-1, the V gene TRBV9; D perhaps matches TRBD1 (5 bases). The CDR3 spans 15 residues. Per germline, CDR1 SGDLS and CDR2 YYNGEE. The ends were cut back, 0 bases at V and 8 bases at J, with 15 bases in the middle.

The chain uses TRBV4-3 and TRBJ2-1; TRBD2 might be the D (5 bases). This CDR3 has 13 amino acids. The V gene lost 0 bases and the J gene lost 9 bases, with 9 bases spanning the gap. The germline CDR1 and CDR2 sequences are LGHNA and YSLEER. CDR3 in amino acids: CASSQDLEVEQFF. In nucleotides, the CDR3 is TGCGCCAGCAGCCAAGATCTGGAGGTTGAGCAGTTCTTC.

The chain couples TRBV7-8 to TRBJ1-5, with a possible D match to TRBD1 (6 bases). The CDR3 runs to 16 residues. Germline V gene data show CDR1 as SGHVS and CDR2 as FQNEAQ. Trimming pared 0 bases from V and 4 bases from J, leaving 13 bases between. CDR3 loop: CASSLAGDNLNQPQHF. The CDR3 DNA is TGTGCCAGCAGCTTAGCAGGGGACAATCTTAATCAGCCCCAGCATTTT. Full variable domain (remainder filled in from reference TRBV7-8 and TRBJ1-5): GAGVSQSPRYKVAKRGQDVALRCDPISGHVSLFWYQQALGQGPEFLTYFQNEAQLDKSGLPSDRFFAERPEGSVSTLKIQRTQQEDSAVYLCASSLAGDNLNQPQHFGDGTRLSIL.

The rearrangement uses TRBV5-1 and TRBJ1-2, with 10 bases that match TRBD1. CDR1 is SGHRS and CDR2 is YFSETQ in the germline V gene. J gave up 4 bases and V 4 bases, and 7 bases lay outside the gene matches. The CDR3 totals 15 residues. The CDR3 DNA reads TGCGCCAGCAGCCTTGGACAGGGGGGCGGCTATGGCTACACCTTC. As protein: CASSLGQGGGYGYTF.

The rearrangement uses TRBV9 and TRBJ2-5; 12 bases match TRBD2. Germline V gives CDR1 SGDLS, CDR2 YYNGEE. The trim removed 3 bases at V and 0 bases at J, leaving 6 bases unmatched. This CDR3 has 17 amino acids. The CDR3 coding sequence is TGTGCCAGCAGCGAAGAGACTAGCGGGAGTTACCAAGAGACCCAGTACTTC. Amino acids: CASSEETSGSYQETQYF.

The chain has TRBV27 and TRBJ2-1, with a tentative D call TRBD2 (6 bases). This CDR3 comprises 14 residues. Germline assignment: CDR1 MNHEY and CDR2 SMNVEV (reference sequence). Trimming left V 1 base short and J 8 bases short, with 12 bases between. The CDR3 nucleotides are TGTGCCAGCAGTTTATTGCTAGCGTCCCATGAGCAGTTCTTC. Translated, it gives CASSLLLASHEQFF.

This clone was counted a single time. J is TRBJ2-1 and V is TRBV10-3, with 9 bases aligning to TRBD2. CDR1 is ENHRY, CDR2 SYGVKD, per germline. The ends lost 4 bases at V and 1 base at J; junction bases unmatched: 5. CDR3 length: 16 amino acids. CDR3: CAISGSGRESYNEQFF. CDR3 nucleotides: TGTGCCATCAGTGGTAGCGGGAGAGAGTCCTACAATGAGCAGTTCTTC.

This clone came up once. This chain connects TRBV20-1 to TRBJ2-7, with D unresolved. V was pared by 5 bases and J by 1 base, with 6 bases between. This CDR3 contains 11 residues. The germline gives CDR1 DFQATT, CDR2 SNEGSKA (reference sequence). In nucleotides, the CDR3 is TGCAGTGCTTTTCTATCCTACGAGCAGTACTTC. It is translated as CSAFLSYEQYF.

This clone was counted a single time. The CDR3 protein is CASSPGQTSSYEQYF. As DNA, the CDR3 is TGCGCCAGCAGCCCGGGACAGACAAGCTCCTACGAGCAGTACTTC. The gene calls are TRBV5-1 and TRBJ2-7, with 7 bases aligning to TRBD1. CDR3 length: 15 residues. Per germline, CDR1 SGHRS and CDR2 YFSETQ. With 4 bases clipped from V and 0 bases from J, the junction kept 7 bases outside the gene matches. The entire variable domain, with the rest obtained from reference TRBV5-1 and TRBJ2-7, is as follows: KAGVTQTPRYLIKTRGQQVTLSCSPISGHRSVSWYQQTPGQGLQFLFEYFSETQRNKGNFPGRFSGRQFSNSRSEMNVSTLELGDSALYLCASSPGQTSSYEQYFGPGTRLTVT.

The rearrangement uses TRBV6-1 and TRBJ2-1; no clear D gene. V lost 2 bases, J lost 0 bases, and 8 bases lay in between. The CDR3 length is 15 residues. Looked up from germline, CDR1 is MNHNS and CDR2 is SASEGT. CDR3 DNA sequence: TGTGCCAGCAGTGAAATTAACGGCTCCTACAATGAGCAGTTCTTC. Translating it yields CASSEINGSYNEQFF.

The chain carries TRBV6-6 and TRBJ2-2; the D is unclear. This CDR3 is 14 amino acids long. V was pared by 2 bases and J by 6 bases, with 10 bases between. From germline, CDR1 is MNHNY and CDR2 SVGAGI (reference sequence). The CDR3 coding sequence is TGTGCCAGCAGTTACGACAAATTCGCCGGGGAGCTGTTTTTT. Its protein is CASSYDKFAGELFF.

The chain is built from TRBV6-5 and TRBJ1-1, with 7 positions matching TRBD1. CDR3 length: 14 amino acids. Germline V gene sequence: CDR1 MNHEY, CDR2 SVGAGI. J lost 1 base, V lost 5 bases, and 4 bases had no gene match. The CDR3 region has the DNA TGTGCCAGCAGTATAGGGGGCGAGAACACTGAAGCTTTCTTT. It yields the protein CASSIGGENTEAFF.

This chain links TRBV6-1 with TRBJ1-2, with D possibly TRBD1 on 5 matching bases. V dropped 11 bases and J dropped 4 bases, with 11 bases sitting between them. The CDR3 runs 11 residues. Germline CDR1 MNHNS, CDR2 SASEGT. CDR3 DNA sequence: TGTGCCCTGACAGAACCCTATGGCTACACCTTC. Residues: CALTEPYGYTF.